A single sample gave rise to the 23 T cell receptor beta chains below, sequenced in a study of blood T cell repertoires in COVID-19. Only in-frame clones appear in the TCRdb table, and some are missing; sequencing was by immunoSEQ multiplex PCR. In the table there are about 99,000 clones, more than 70% of which are singletons. Sequenced input: peripheral blood. The origin of the receptors is a woman between 55 and 75 years old with acute or convalescent COVID-19.

This chain uses TRBV5-1 with TRBJ2-1, with TRBD1 matching 7 bases. Germline CDR1 and CDR2: SGHRS and YFSETQ. The CDR3 runs 16 residues. With 6 bases clipped from V and 7 bases from J, the junction kept 16 bases outside the gene matches. The CDR3 nucleotides are TGCGCCAGCACTTTCGAGGCGACAGGGCTTGGGAATGAGCAGTTCTTC. As protein: CASTFEATGLGNEQFF. Supplemented by reference TRBV5-1 and TRBJ2-1, the full variable domain reads KAGVTQTPRYLIKTRGQQVTLSCSPISGHRSVSWYQQTPGQGLQFLFEYFSETQRNKGNFPGRFSGRQFSNSRSEMNVSTLELGDSALYLCASTFEATGLGNEQFFGPGTRLTVL.

The chain links TRBV4-2 to TRBJ2-3; a possible D gene is TRBD2 (6 bases). V was trimmed by 2 bases and J by 3 bases, leaving 12 bases between them. Germline values: CDR1 LGHNA, CDR2 YNFKEQ. The CDR3 runs to 15 residues. The CDR3 protein is CASSQTSSVTDTQYF. CDR3 in DNA: TGTGCCAGCAGCCAAACTAGCAGTGTGACAGATACGCAGTATTTT.

The gene calls are TRBV7-8 and TRBJ2-5; TRBD2 matches 9 bases. V shed 6 bases, J shed 3 bases, and the junction held 8 bases outside the gene matches. CDR3 length: 15 residues. Germline V gene lookup returns CDR1 SGHVS and CDR2 FQNEAQ. The CDR3 is CASRNSGGPKETQYF. For the CDR3, the DNA is TGTGCCAGCAGGAATAGCGGGGGTCCAAAAGAGACCCAGTACTTC.

The gene calls are TRBV27 and TRBJ1-1; possible D gene TRBD1, 5 bases. CDR3 size: 11 residues. Germline lookup yields CDR1 MNHEY and CDR2 SMNVEV (reference sequence). Trimming left V 9 bases short and J 1 base short, with 6 bases between. CDR3 nucleotide sequence: TGTGCCAGGGACAAGAACACTGAAGCTTTCTTT. Its protein product is CARDKNTEAFF.

The gene calls are TRBV6-5 and TRBJ2-3, with a possible D match to TRBD1 (5 bases). The CDR3 consists of 12 residues. With 9 bases removed from V and 2 bases from J, the gap between germline ends came to 9 bases. Germline V gives CDR1 MNHEY, CDR2 SVGAGI. Here the CDR3 DNA reads TGTGCCAGTGGCAGGGACACAGATACGCAGTATTTT. Translated, it gives CASGRDTDTQYF.

The genes are TRBV15 and TRBJ1-1, with 7 bases lining up with TRBD1. Germline V CDR1 and CDR2: LNHNV, YYDKDF (reference sequence). The trim removed 5 bases at V and 4 bases at J, leaving 7 bases unmatched. The CDR3 contains 14 residues. CDR3 coding DNA: TGTGCCACCAGCGACAGGGTTTCCCGCACTGAAGCTTTCTTT. It codes for CATSDRVSRTEAFF.

The chain carries TRBV5-1 and TRBJ1-4; D is unclear. The ends were cut back, 3 bases at V and 7 bases at J, with 10 bases in the middle. CDR1 is SGHRS, CDR2 YFSETQ, per germline. The CDR3 has 13 residues. CDR3 in amino acids: CASSSNAGEKLFF. The CDR3 region has the DNA TGCGCCAGCAGCTCGAACGCGGGTGAAAAACTGTTTTTT.

The V and J genes are TRBV2 and TRBJ1-5; tentative D call: TRBD1 (5 bases). V lost 1 base, J lost 3 bases, and 10 bases lay in between. The CDR3 has 15 amino acids. The germline V gene encodes CDR1 SNHLY and CDR2 FYNNEI. CDR3 sequence (DNA): TGTGCCAGCAGTGAAGACAGGTCACCCAATCAGCCCCAGCATTTT. This translates into CASSEDRSPNQPQHF.

CDR3 DNA sequence: TGTGCCAGCAGCGGCACAGGGAGTGGGGCCAACGTCCTGACTTTC. As protein: CASSGTGSGANVLTF. The V call is TRBV7-3, the J call TRBJ2-6; TRBD1 might be the D (6 bases). CDR3 size: 15 residues. Germline-derived CDR1 and CDR2 are SGHTA and FQGTGA. V was pared by 5 bases and J by 3 bases, with 11 bases between. The variable domain in full, completed from reference TRBV7-3 and TRBJ2-6, reads GAGVSQTPSNKVTEKGKYVELRCDPISGHTALYWYRQSLGQGPEFLIYFQGTGAADDSGLPNDRFFAVRPEGSVSTLKIQRTERGDSAVYLCASSGTGSGANVLTFGAGSRLTVL.

The V and J genes are TRBV5-1 and TRBJ1-3; 7 bases are shared with TRBD1. The CDR3 has 17 residues. Germline CDR1 reads SGHRS; CDR2 reads YFSETQ. Trimming took 4 bases from V and 2 from J; bases not matched to a gene: 12. CDR3 in DNA: TGCGCCAGCAGCATGGGACAGCCCGGCGTTACTGGAAACACCATATATTTT. Its translation: CASSMGQPGVTGNTIYF.

V and J are TRBV28 and TRBJ1-2; a possible D gene is TRBD1 (6 bases). Germline loops: CDR1 MDHEN, CDR2 SYDVKM. This CDR3 comprises 13 residues. Trimming stripped 8 bases from V and 4 bases from J, with 14 bases between. The CDR3 loop is CASVNREGYGYTF. The CDR3 DNA sequence: TGTGCCAGCGTGAACAGGGAGGGCTATGGCTACACCTTC.

The CDR3 coding sequence is TGTGCCAGCAGTTTATCGTGGCAGGGTCACACCGGGGAGCTGTTTTTT. Protein sequence: CASSLSWQGHTGELFF. This chain joins TRBV27 and TRBJ2-2; a possible D gene is TRBD1 (5 bases). Trimming cost V 0 bases and J 3 bases, with 11 bases left between them. The germline V gene has CDR1 MNHEY and CDR2 SMNVEV (reference sequence). CDR3 length: 16 amino acids.

The V call is TRBV3-1 (or the pseudogene TRBV3-2), the J call TRBJ2-4; D is perhaps TRBD1 (5 bases). The CDR3 consists of 17 residues. The germline V gene has CDR1 LGHDT and CDR2 YNNKEL (reference sequence). V dropped 0 bases and J dropped 0 bases, with 12 bases sitting between them. The chain's CDR3 is CASSQEGQALAKNIQYF. For the CDR3, the DNA is TGTGCCAGCAGCCAAGAGGGGCAGGCGCTAGCCAAAAACATTCAGTACTTC.

This sequence joins TRBV14 and TRBJ1-3, with 8 bases identical to TRBD1. The germline gives CDR1 SGHDN, CDR2 FVKESK. The CDR3 is made up of 16 amino acids. V was pared by 4 bases and J by 0 bases, with 5 bases of the junction left unmatched. The CDR3 nucleotides read TGTGCCAGCAGCCGGAGGACAGGGTCCTCTGGAAACACCATATATTTT. This translates into CASSRRTGSSGNTIYF. The full variable domain, its missing parts supplied by reference TRBV14 and TRBJ1-3, is EAGVTQFPSHSVIEKGQTVTLRCDPISGHDNLYWYRRVMGKEIKFLLHFVKESKQDESGMPNNRFLAERTGGTYSTLKVQPAELEDSGVYFCASSRRTGSSGNTIYFGEGSWLTVV.

This chain joins TRBV6-1 and TRBJ1-5; tentative D call: TRBD1 (5 bases). Per germline, CDR1 MNHNS and CDR2 SASEGT. This CDR3 is built from 15 residues. Trimming removed 1 base from V and 6 bases from J, with 13 bases in between. CDR3 residues: CASSEVGGGFQPQHF. CDR3 sequence (DNA): TGTGCCAGCAGTGAAGTGGGGGGGGGATTTCAGCCCCAGCATTTT.

The rearrangement links TRBV19 to TRBJ2-1; 10 bases fit TRBD2. The germline gives CDR1 LNHDA, CDR2 SQIVND (reference sequence). V was clipped by 10 bases and J by 0 bases; unmatched bases: 6. CDR3 length: 15 residues. Here the CDR3 reads CATTSGAFSYNEQFF. As DNA, the CDR3 is TGTGCCACAACTAGCGGGGCTTTCTCCTACAATGAGCAGTTCTTC.

This chain joins TRBV9 and TRBJ1-6; 7 bases match TRBD1. The trim removed 4 bases at V and 11 bases at J, leaving 6 bases unmatched. Germline lookup yields CDR1 SGDLS and CDR2 YYNGEE. This CDR3 region has 13 residues. CDR3 loop: CASSTGTVTPLHF. DNA of the CDR3: TGTGCCAGCAGCACTGGGACAGTTACACCCCTCCACTTT.

This clone came up a few times. The J gene is TRBJ1-5, the V gene TRBV30, with 9 bases that match TRBD1. Trimming at V came to 6 bases and at J to 6 bases, leaving 9 bases not matched to a gene. CDR1 is GTSNPN and CDR2 is SVGIG in the germline V gene (reference sequence). The CDR3 sequence is 14 residues long. CDR3 sequence reads: CACRTGEFSQPQHF. The CDR3 DNA sequence: TGTGCCTGCAGGACAGGGGAATTTAGTCAGCCCCAGCATTTT.

This chain joins TRBV27 and TRBJ2-2, with D tentatively TRBD1 (7 bases). The CDR3 covers 15 residues. Germline CDR1 is MNHEY and CDR2 is SMNVEV (reference sequence). Trimming shortened V by 6 bases and J by 3 bases, and 14 bases separated the two germline ends. The CDR3 spells CASRRRGQYTGELFF. The CDR3 nucleotides read TGTGCCAGCAGAAGGAGGGGACAGTACACCGGGGAGCTGTTTTTT.

This chain uses TRBV27 with TRBJ2-3; 8 bases are a match to TRBD1. Germline assignment: CDR1 MNHEY and CDR2 SMNVEV (reference sequence). The CDR3 sequence is 16 residues long. Losses at the gene ends were 5 bases for V and 5 bases for J; bases not matched to a gene: 12. The CDR3 here is CASSLWTGHRKDTQYF. CDR3 nucleotide sequence: TGTGCCAGCAGTCTCTGGACAGGGCACCGGAAAGATACGCAGTATTTT.

V is TRBV5-1 and J is TRBJ2-3, with D possibly matching TRBD1 (5 bases). V was cut by 4 bases and J by 6 bases, with 15 bases left in between. This CDR3 spans 14 amino acids. Germline loops: CDR1 SGHRS, CDR2 YFSETQ. CDR3 sequence reads: CASSLSSPGDTQYF. CDR3 nucleotide sequence: TGCGCCAGCAGCCTATCCTCACCAGGGGATACGCAGTATTTT.

V usage is TRBV5-1 and J usage is TRBJ2-2; D is ambiguous. Germline V lookup: CDR1 SGHRS, CDR2 YFSETQ. With 4 bases removed from V and 3 bases from J, the gap between germline ends came to 4 bases. This CDR3 comprises 12 residues. The CDR3 reads CASSPDTGELFF. CDR3 nucleotides: TGCGCCAGCAGCCCGGACACCGGGGAGCTGTTTTTT.

The chain recombines TRBV29-1 with TRBJ2-1, with 14 bases that match TRBD2. V lost 3 bases, J lost 7 bases, and 5 bases stayed unmatched. The CDR3 has 15 amino acids. Germline loops: CDR1 SQVTM, CDR2 ANQGSEA. This CDR3 is CSVDGTSGSRNEQFF. Here the CDR3 DNA reads TGCAGCGTTGACGGGACTAGCGGGAGTCGTAATGAGCAGTTCTTC.